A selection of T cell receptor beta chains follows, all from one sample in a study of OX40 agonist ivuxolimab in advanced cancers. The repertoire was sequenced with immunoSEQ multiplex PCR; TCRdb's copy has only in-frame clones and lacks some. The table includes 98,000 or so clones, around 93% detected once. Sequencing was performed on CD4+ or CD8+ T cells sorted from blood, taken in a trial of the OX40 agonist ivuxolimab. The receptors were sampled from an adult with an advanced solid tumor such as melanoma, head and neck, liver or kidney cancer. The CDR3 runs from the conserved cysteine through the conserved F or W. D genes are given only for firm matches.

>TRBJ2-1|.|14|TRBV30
CAWNGPNSYNEQFF
TGTGCCTGGAATGGGCCCAACTCCTACAATGAGCAGTTCTTC
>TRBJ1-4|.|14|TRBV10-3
CAISEGPFGEKLFF
TGTGCCATCAGTGAGGGACCGTTTGGGGAAAAACTGTTTTTT
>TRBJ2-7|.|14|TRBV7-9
CASTGSGASYEQYF
TGTGCCAGCACCGGGTCGGGGGCGTCCTACGAGCAGTACTTC
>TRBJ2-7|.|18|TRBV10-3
CAISGGRDSTPHLYEQYF
TGTGCCATCAGTGGGGGTCGGGACTCGACACCTCACCTCTACGAGCAGTACTTC
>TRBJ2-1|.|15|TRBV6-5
CASSYSSHGNNEQFF
TGTGCCAGCAGTTACTCCTCCCACGGTAACAATGAGCAGTTCTTC
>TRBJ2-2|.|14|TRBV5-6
CASSLAGGTGELFF
TGTGCCAGCAGCTTGGCCGGGGGCACCGGGGAGCTGTTTTTT
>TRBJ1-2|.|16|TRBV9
CASSVSSTPRGYGYTF
TGTGCCAGCAGCGTATCTTCAACCCCCAGGGGTTACGGCTACACCTTC
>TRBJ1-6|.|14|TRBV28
CASSLRGRGPPLHF
TGTGCCAGCAGTTTAAGGGGACGGGGGCCACCCCTCCACTTT
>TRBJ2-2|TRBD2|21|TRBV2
CASSISAPGLAGGFNTGELFF
TGTGCCAGCAGTATCTCCGCTCCGGGACTAGCGGGAGGGTTTAACACCGGGGAGCTGTTTTTT
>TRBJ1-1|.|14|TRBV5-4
CASSLDLVAAEAFF
TGTGCCAGCAGCTTGGATCTCGTTGCGGCTGAAGCTTTCTTT
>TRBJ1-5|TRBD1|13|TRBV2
CASSGTGTQPQHF
TGTGCCAGCTCCGGGACAGGGACGCAGCCCCAGCATTTT
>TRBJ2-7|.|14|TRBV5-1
CASSFGNQIREQYF
TGCGCCAGCAGCTTCGGTAACCAAATACGCGAGCAGTACTTC
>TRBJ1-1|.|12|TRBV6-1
CASITDGAEAFF
TGTGCCAGCATTACCGACGGGGCTGAAGCTTTCTTT
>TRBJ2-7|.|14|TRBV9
CASSGQGISYEQYF
TGTGCCAGCAGCGGTCAGGGAATCTCCTACGAGCAGTACTTC
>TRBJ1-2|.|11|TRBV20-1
CSASKGAGYTF
TGCAGTGCTAGCAAAGGGGCTGGCTACACCTTC